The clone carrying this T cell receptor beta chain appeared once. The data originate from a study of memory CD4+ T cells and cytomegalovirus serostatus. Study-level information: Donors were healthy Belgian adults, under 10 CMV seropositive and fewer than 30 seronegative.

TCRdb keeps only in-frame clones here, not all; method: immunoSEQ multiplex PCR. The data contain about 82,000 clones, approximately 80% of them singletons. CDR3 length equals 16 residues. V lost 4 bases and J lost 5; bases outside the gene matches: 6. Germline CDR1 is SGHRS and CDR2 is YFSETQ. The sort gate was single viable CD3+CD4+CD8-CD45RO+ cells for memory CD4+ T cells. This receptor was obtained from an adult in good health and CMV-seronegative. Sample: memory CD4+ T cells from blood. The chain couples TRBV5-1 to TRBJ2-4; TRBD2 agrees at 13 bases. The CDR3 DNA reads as TGCGCCAGCAGCGCGTGGACTAGCGGGGGCGAAAACATTCAGTACTTC. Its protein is CASSAWTSGGENIQYF.